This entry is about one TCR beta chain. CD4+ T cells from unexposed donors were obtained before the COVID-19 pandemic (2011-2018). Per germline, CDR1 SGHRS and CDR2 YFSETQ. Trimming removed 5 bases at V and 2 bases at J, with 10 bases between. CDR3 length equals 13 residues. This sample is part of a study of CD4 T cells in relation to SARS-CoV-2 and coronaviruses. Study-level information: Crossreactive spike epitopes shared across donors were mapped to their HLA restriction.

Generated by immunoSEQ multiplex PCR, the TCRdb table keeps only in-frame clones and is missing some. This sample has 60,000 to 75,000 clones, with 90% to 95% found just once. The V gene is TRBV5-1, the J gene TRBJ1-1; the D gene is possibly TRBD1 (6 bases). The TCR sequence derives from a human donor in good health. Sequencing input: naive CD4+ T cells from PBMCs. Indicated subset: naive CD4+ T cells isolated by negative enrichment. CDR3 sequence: CASRIQGNTEAFF. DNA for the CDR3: TGCGCCAGCAGGATACAGGGTAACACTGAAGCTTTCTTT.